The 25 T cell receptor beta chains below were found in one sample sequenced in a study of identical twins. TCRdb recomputed calls from the 5' RACE reads with MiXCR, one row per CDR3 protein. The repertoire holds a few hundred thousand distinct CDR3 sequences, around 15% seen once, with 0.44% in the top ten. These data were also filed under a second study, of yellow fever vaccine responses in identical twins.

The sample consisted of CD4+ T cells sorted from blood. The receptors were gathered from a woman aged 18 to 35 in good health.

This clonotype occurred many times. The chain is built from TRBV5-1 and TRBJ1-1; 10 nucleotides line up with TRBD1. The ends lost 4 bases at V and 1 base at J; junction bases unmatched: 10. CDR1 is SGHRS and CDR2 is YFSETQ in the germline V gene. The CDR3 is 17 residues long. This chain's CDR3 is CASSPGTGALSNTEAFF. The CDR3 coding sequence is TGCGCCAGCAGCCCCGGGACAGGGGCTTTGTCGAACACTGAAGCTTTCTTT.

The J gene is TRBJ2-5, the V gene TRBV20-1, with D tentatively TRBD2 (5 bases). From germline, CDR1 is DFQATT and CDR2 SNEGSKA (reference sequence). CDR3 length: 14 residues. V dropped 6 bases and J dropped 2 bases, with 16 bases sitting between them. The CDR3, as DNA: TGCAGTGCCGGGAAGGGTTGGCTTCAAGAGACCCAGTACTTC. Translating it yields CSAGKGWLQETQYF.

Ten or more counts support this clonotype. The chain combines TRBV5-1 with TRBJ2-5, with D perhaps matching TRBD2 (6 bases). Per the germline V gene, CDR1 is SGHRS and CDR2 is YFSETQ. The CDR3 runs to 13 residues. The V gene lost 5 bases and the J gene lost 2 bases, with 10 bases spanning the gap. Here the CDR3 DNA reads TGCGCCAGCAGACCGACTAGTCAAGAGACCCAGTACTTC. Encoded protein: CASRPTSQETQYF.

This clonotype was observed a handful of times. The genes are TRBV7-6 and TRBJ1-1, with a weak D call TRBD1 (6 bases). Trimming left V 1 base short and J 2 bases short, with 17 bases between. Per germline, CDR1 SGHVS and CDR2 FNYEAQ. CDR3 size: 17 residues. The DNA of the CDR3 is TGTGCCAGCAGCTTAGGCCCGCCGGGGGGCGGAAACACTGAAGCTTTCTTT. Amino acid sequence: CASSLGPPGGGNTEAFF. Full variable domain (rest looked up from reference TRBV7-6 and TRBJ1-1): GAGVSQSPRYKVTKRGQDVALRCDPISGHVSLYWYRQALGQGPEFLTYFNYEAQQDKSGLPNDRFSAERPEGSISTLTIQRTEQRDSAMYRCASSLGPPGGGNTEAFFGQGTRLTVV.

V usage is TRBV11-2 and J usage is TRBJ2-1; the D gene is possibly TRBD2 (6 bases). The CDR3 contains 15 residues. From germline, CDR1 is SGHAT and CDR2 FQNNGV. Trimming took 2 bases from V and 7 from J, leaving 15 bases between them. CDR3 in DNA: TGTGCCAGCAGCTTATGGGTAGCGGACACGAATGAGCAGTTCTTC. Encoded protein: CASSLWVADTNEQFF.

The chain couples TRBV4-1 to TRBJ2-1; D assignment may be TRBD1 or TRBD2 (5 bases each). This CDR3 is built from 17 residues. V was pared by 0 bases and J by 2 bases, with 14 bases between. CDR1 is MGHRA and CDR2 is YSYEKL in the germline V gene. The CDR3 protein is CASSQEGDSVTYNEQFF. As DNA, the CDR3 is TGCGCCAGCAGCCAAGAGGGGGATAGCGTAACCTACAATGAGCAGTTCTTC.

This clonotype has just a few counts. The rearrangement joins TRBV6-1 to TRBJ1-2; 7 bases are shared with TRBD1. CDR3 size: 13 residues. Germline CDR1 is MNHNS and CDR2 is SASEGT. The ends lost 6 bases at V and 3 bases at J; junction bases unmatched: 4. CDR3 in DNA: TGTGCCAGCAGGCCGACAGGGTACTATGGCTACACCTTC. Residues: CASRPTGYYGYTF.

This clonotype was detected a few times. This rearrangement joins TRBV5-1 to TRBJ2-3, with no clear D. Germline V gene data show CDR1 as SGHRS and CDR2 as YFSETQ. The CDR3 has 16 amino acids. V lost 0 bases and J 3 bases, leaving 14 bases between the germline ends. The CDR3 is CASSLALSGLTDTQYF. The CDR3 nucleotides are TGCGCCAGCAGCTTGGCCTTGTCCGGGCTGACAGATACGCAGTATTTT. The full variable domain, completed using reference TRBV5-1 and TRBJ2-3, is KAGVTQTPRYLIKTRGQQVTLSCSPISGHRSVSWYQQTPGQGLQFLFEYFSETQRNKGNFPGRFSGRQFSNSRSEMNVSTLELGDSALYLCASSLALSGLTDTQYFGPGTRLTVL.

J is TRBJ2-1 and V is TRBV3-1; 8 nucleotides line up with TRBD2. Losses at the gene ends were 2 bases for V and 5 bases for J; bases not matched to a gene: 2. This CDR3 has 14 amino acids. The germline CDR1 and CDR2 sequences are LGHDT and YNNKEL (reference sequence). The CDR3 DNA sequence: TGTGCCAGCAGCCAAAGCGGGGGAAACAATGAGCAGTTCTTC. Its protein product is CASSQSGGNNEQFF.

The chain couples TRBV5-1 to TRBJ2-2; unclear D gene. The CDR3 runs 15 residues. Germline V gene lookup returns CDR1 SGHRS and CDR2 YFSETQ. The V gene lost 2 bases and the J gene lost 0 bases, with 8 bases spanning the gap. DNA of the CDR3: TGCGCCAGCAGCTTAATTCCCGCGAACACCGGGGAGCTGTTTTTT. Translation: CASSLIPANTGELFF.

This chain connects TRBV7-9 to TRBJ2-1; D is possibly TRBD2 (6 bases). This CDR3 is 17 amino acids long. The V and J ends lost 0 bases and 0 bases respectively, with 12 bases between them. CDR1 is SEHNR, CDR2 FQNEAQ, per germline (reference sequence). As DNA, the CDR3 is TGTGCCAGCAGCTTAGCAGGAGGGAAGAGCTCCTACAATGAGCAGTTCTTC. This sequence encodes CASSLAGGKSSYNEQFF.

Details on this clonotype: A read error is likely, as this CDR3 ends without the conserved phenylalanine or tryptophan. The chain joins TRBV20-1 to TRBJ2-3; 13 nucleotides line up with TRBD2. This CDR3 has 15 residues. Germline trimming cut 4 bases from V and 2 bases from J; bases unmatched to any gene: 3. Germline lookup yields CDR1 DFQATT and CDR2 SNEGSKA (reference sequence). The CDR3 DNA sequence: TGCAGTGCTACCGGGACTAGCGGGAACACAGATACGCAGTATTTG. It encodes CSATGTSGNTDTQYL.

This clonotype came up a few times. This chain links TRBV12-3 or TRBV12-4 with TRBJ2-2; tentatively, D is TRBD2 (6 bases). Trimming took off 10 bases at V and 4 bases at J, with 19 bases between the two ends. This CDR3 region has 15 residues. CDR3 loop: CAITLRGKGTGELFF. DNA for the CDR3: TGTGCCATCACATTACGGGGGAAGGGCACCGGGGAGCTGTTTTTT.

The chain employs TRBV10-3 and TRBJ2-2, with 9 nucleotides matching TRBD1. CDR1 is ENHRY, CDR2 SYGVKD, per germline. Trimming removed 6 bases from V and 1 base from J; junction bases left unmatched: 0. This CDR3 is built from 14 residues. CDR3 residues: CAIRGQGNTGELFF. CDR3 DNA sequence: TGTGCCATCAGGGGACAGGGGAACACCGGGGAGCTGTTTTTT.

This clonotype has a handful of counts. V and J are TRBV9 and TRBJ2-7; possibly TRBD2 for D (5 bases). Germline V gene lookup returns CDR1 SGDLS and CDR2 YYNGEE. This CDR3 contains 14 residues. V was cut by 3 bases and J by 3 bases, with 13 bases left in between. The CDR3 here is CASSATGKNYEQYF. The CDR3 coding sequence is TGTGCCAGCAGCGCAACCGGGAAGAACTACGAGCAGTACTTC. Filled out from reference TRBV9 and TRBJ2-7, the complete variable domain reads DSGVTQTPKHLITATGQRVTLRCSPRSGDLSVYWYQQSLDQGLQFLIQYYNGEERAKGNILERFSAQQFPDLHSELNLSSLELGDSALYFCASSATGKNYEQYFGPGTRLTVT.

The chain joins TRBV12-3 or TRBV12-4 to TRBJ1-1; the D gene is possibly TRBD1 (5 bases). CDR3 size: 11 residues. The V and J ends lost 7 bases and 11 bases respectively, with 14 bases between them. This chain's CDR3 is CASTQGFEAFF. For the CDR3, the DNA is TGTGCCAGCACCCAGGGCTTTGAGGCTTTCTTT.

There are a few counts of this clonotype. This chain connects TRBV3-1 to TRBJ2-3, with D tentatively TRBD2 (5 bases). CDR1 is LGHDT, CDR2 YNNKEL, per germline (reference sequence). This CDR3 is built from 14 residues. Trimming removed 6 bases from V and 4 bases from J, with 14 bases in between. CDR3 amino acids: CASRKWGAADTQYF. In DNA, the CDR3 is TGTGCCAGCAGAAAGTGGGGAGCGGCAGATACGCAGTATTTT.

The chain uses TRBV2 and TRBJ2-1, with TRBD2 identical over 9 bases. J gave up 12 bases and V 1 base, and 4 bases lay outside the gene matches. The CDR3 covers 13 residues. CDR1 and CDR2 from the germline V gene are SNHLY and FYNNEI. The CDR3 loop reads CASSEEAGGWQFF. For the CDR3, the DNA is TGTGCCAGCAGTGAAGAAGCGGGGGGTTGGCAGTTCTTC.

The chain uses TRBV12-3 or TRBV12-4 and TRBJ2-2; 12 bases fit TRBD2. V trimming: 5 bases; J trimming: 1 base; junction bases outside the gene matches: 5. This CDR3 is built from 17 residues. In nucleotides, the CDR3 is TGTGCCAGCAGTCTAGGGACTAGCGGGTGGAACACCGGGGAGCTGTTTTTT. It codes for CASSLGTSGWNTGELFF.

The V gene is TRBV6-4, the J gene TRBJ2-1; D might be TRBD2 (6 bases). Trimming removed 3 bases from V and 6 bases from J, with 15 bases in between. Germline V gene lookup returns CDR1 MRHNA and CDR2 SNTAGT. This CDR3 region has 15 residues. DNA of the CDR3: TGTGCCAGCAGTGAGCAAATCTCAGCGGGCAATGAGCAGTTCTTC. Translating it yields CASSEQISAGNEQFF.

This clonotype has a handful of counts. The chain recombines TRBV20-1 with TRBJ2-7; unclear D gene. Germline lookup yields CDR1 DFQATT and CDR2 SNEGSKA (reference sequence). Deletions cut 0 bases from V and 2 bases from J, with 14 bases between. This CDR3 region has 15 residues. The CDR3 protein is CSARDLKGRTYEQYV. CDR3 nucleotide sequence: TGCAGTGCTAGAGATCTGAAGGGCAGGACCTACGAGCAGTACGTC.

This clonotype was counted only a few times. The chain joins TRBV10-3 to TRBJ2-1, with D tentatively TRBD2 (6 bases). Trimming took 5 bases from V and 3 from J, leaving 8 bases between them. Germline loops: CDR1 ENHRY, CDR2 SYGVKD. The CDR3 covers 13 residues. This CDR3 is CAISRDFYNEQFF. The CDR3 coding sequence is TGTGCCATCAGTCGGGACTTCTACAATGAGCAGTTCTTC.

This clonotype was detected only a few times. The V and J genes are TRBV5-1 and TRBJ2-1; 11 nucleotides match TRBD2. Trimming cost V 4 bases and J 5 bases; bases outside gene matches: 5. The germline V gene has CDR1 SGHRS and CDR2 YFSETQ. This CDR3 region has 15 residues. Here the CDR3 reads CASSGLAGGNNEQFF. The CDR3 DNA reads as TGCGCCAGCAGCGGGCTAGCGGGAGGAAACAATGAGCAGTTCTTC.

V gene TRBV29-1 combines with J gene TRBJ2-1; 8 bases are a match to TRBD2. The V segment lost 3 bases and the J segment 9 bases; nucleotides outside the gene matches: 7. This CDR3 is built from 13 residues. Germline V gives CDR1 SQVTM, CDR2 ANQGSEA. The CDR3: CSVEGLGRGEQFF. DNA of the CDR3: TGCAGCGTTGAGGGACTAGGAAGGGGTGAGCAGTTCTTC.

As to this clonotype: At one boundary the junction diverges from the germline segment, which might be a read error. The V call is TRBV28, the J call TRBJ2-7, with TRBD2 matching over 9 bases. Looked up from germline, CDR1 is MDHEN and CDR2 is SYDVKM. The CDR3 runs to 12 residues. This CDR3 is CASSSKGLARRF. The CDR3 DNA sequence: TGTGCCAGCAGTAGCAAAGGACTAGCGAGACGCTTC.